The present T cell receptor beta chain was sequenced within a study of CD8+ T cells in alopecia areata. Study in general: Patients in the treated group were given tofacitinib by mouth, 5 to 10 mg twice a day.

Extraction and reverse transcription of RNA yielded cDNA as the sequencing template. Here immunoSEQ multiplex PCR was the method, and the copy in TCRdb shows in-frame clones only, minus some. This table holds about 190,000 clones, around 60% found once. Treatment in this sample: oral pan-JAK inhibitor, 5-10 mg twice daily. The starting material was CD4+ T cells sorted from blood, obtained at roughly week 49, from a patient treated with tofacitinib. This TCR came from a human donor with alopecia areata.

The CDR3 sequence is CASSSGFGYTF. The CDR3 coding sequence is TGTGCCAGCAGTTCAGGGTTCGGCTACACCTTC. The chain couples TRBV27 to TRBJ1-2; perhaps TRBD1 as D (5 bases). The CDR3 totals 11 residues. The V and J ends lost 4 bases and 8 bases respectively, with 8 bases between them. From germline, CDR1 is MNHEY and CDR2 SMNVEV (reference sequence).